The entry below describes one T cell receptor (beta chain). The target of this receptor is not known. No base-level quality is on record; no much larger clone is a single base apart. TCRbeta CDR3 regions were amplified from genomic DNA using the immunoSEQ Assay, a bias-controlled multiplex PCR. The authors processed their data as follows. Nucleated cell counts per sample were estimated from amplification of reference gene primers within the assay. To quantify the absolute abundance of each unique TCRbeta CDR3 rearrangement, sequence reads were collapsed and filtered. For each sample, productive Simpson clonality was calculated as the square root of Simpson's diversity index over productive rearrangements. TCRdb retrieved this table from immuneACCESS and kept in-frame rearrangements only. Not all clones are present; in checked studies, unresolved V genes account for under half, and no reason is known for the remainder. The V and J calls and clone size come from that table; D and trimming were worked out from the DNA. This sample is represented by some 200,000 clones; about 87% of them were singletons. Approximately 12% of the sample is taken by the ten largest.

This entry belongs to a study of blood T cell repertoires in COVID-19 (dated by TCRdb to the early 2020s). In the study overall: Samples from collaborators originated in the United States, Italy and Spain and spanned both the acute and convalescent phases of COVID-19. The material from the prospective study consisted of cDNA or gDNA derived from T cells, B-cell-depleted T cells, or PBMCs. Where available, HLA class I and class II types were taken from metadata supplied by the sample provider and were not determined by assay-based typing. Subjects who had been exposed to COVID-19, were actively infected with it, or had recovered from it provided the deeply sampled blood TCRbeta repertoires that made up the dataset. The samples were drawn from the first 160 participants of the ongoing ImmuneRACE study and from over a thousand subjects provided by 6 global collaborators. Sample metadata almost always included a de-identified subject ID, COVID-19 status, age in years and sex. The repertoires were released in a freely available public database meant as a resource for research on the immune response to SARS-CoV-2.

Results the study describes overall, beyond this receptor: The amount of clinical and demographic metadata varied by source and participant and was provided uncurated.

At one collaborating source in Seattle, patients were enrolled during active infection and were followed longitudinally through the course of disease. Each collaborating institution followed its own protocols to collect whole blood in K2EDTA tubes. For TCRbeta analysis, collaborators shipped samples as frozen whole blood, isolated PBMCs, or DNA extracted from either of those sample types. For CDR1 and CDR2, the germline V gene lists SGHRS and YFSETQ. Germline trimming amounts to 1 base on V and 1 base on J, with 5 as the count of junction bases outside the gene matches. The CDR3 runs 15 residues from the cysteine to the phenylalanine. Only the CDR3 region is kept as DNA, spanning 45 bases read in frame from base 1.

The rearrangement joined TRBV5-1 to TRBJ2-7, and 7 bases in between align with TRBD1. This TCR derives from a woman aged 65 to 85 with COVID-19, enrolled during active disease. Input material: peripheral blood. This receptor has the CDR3 CASSLTGVWSYEQYF. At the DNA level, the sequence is TGCGCCAGCAGCTTGACAGGGGTTTGGTCCTACGAGCAGTACTTC. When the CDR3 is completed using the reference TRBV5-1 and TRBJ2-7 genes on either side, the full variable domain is KAGVTQTPRYLIKTRGQQVTLSCSPISGHRSVSWYQQTPGQGLQFLFEYFSETQRNKGNFPGRFSGRQFSNSRSEMNVSTLELGDSALYLCASSLTGVWSYEQYFGPGTRLTVT.